This entry lists 4 T cell receptor beta chains sequenced from one sample in a study of technical replicates of blood from a few donors. The assay was immunoSEQ multiplex PCR, and TCRdb's table has in-frame clones only and misses some. The table has around 60,000 clones, about 86% seen once; the top ten hold roughly 5.1%. Sequenced: PBMCs. These receptors all come from a human donor in good health. Some clones in this sample may be carry-over from other donors' samples.

The chain links TRBV2 to TRBJ2-5, with D maybe TRBD2 (7 bases). The CDR3 extends over 15 amino acids. The germline gives CDR1 SNHLY, CDR2 FYNNEI. V lost 4 bases to trimming and J lost 1 base, with 13 bases between them. CDR3 residues: CASSGGGLIQETQYF. The CDR3 DNA sequence: TGTGCCAGCAGTGGGGGGGGCCTAATCCAAGAGACCCAGTACTTC.

The chain employs TRBV18 and TRBJ2-7, with D perhaps TRBD1 (5 bases). The CDR3 is 16 amino acids. Between the trimmed V and J ends, which lost 0 bases and 6 bases, there was a span of 18 bases. CDR1 is KGHSH and CDR2 is LQKENI in the germline V gene. CDR3 amino acids: CASSPPIGAGRGEQYF. DNA for the CDR3: TGTGCCAGCTCACCACCGATTGGGGCTGGGCGTGGCGAGCAGTACTTC. The variable domain in full, with the rest retrieved from reference TRBV18 and TRBJ2-7, is NAGVMQNPRHLVRRRGQEARLRCSPMKGHSHVYWYRQLPEEGLKFMVYLQKENIIDESGMPKERFSAEFPKEGPSILRIQQVVRGDSAAYFCASSPPIGAGRGEQYFGPGTRLTVT.

The gene calls are TRBV29-1 and TRBJ1-2; no reliable D call. V lost 0 bases to trimming and J lost 4 bases, with 6 bases between them. This CDR3 comprises 12 residues. Germline CDR1 and CDR2: SQVTM and ANQGSEA. The CDR3 reads CSVEEAGYGYTF. CDR3 bases: TGCAGCGTTGAAGAGGCAGGCTATGGCTACACCTTC. Together with reference TRBV29-1 and TRBJ1-2, the CDR3 gives the full variable domain: SAVISQKPSRDICQRGTSLTIQCQVDSQVTMMFWYRQQPGQSLTLIATANQGSEATYESGFVIDKFPISRPNLTFSTLTVSNMSPEDSSIYLCSVEEAGYGYTFGSGTRLTVV.

The genes are TRBV30 and TRBJ2-7; D is perhaps TRBD1 (5 bases). Germline CDR1 and CDR2: GTSNPN and SVGIG (reference sequence). The CDR3 length is 12 residues. V lost 4 bases and J lost 4, with 11 bases in between. The CDR3 is CAWNTGKYEQYF. Written as DNA, the CDR3 is TGTGCCTGGAACACAGGAAAATACGAGCAGTACTTC.